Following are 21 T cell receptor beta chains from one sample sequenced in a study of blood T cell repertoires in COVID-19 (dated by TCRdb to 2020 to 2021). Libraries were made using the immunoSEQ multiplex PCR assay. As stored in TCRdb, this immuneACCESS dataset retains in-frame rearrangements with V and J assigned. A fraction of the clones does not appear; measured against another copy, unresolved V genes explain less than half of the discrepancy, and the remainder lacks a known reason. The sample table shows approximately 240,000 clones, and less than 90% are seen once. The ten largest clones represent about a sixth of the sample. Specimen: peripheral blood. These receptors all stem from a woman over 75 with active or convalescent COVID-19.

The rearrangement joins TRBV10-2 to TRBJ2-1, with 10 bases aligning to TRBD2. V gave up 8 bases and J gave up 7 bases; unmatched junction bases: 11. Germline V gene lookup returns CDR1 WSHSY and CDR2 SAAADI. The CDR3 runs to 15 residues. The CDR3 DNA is TGCGCCAGCTATTGGTCTAGCGGGAGTAGTAATGAGCAGTTCTTC. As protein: CASYWSSGSSNEQFF.

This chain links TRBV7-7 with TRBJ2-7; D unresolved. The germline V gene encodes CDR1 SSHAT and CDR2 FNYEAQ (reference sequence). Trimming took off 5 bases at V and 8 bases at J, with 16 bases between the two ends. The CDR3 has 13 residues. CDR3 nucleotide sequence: TGTGCCAGCAGCCTCGACTCGAGAGGCAAGCAGTACTTC. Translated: CASSLDSRGKQYF.

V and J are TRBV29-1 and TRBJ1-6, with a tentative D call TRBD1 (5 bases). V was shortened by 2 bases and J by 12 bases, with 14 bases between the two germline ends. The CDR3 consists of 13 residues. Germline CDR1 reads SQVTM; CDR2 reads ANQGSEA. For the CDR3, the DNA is TGCAGCGTTGAATATCGTCAGGGAGGACCCCTCCACTTT. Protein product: CSVEYRQGGPLHF.

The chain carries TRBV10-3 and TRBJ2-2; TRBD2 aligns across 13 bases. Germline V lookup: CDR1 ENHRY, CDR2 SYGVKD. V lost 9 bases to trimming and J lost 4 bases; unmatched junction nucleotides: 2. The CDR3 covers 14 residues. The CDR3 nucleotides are TGTGCCATAGGACTAGCGGGAGCCACCGGGGAGCTGTTTTTT. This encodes CAIGLAGATGELFF.

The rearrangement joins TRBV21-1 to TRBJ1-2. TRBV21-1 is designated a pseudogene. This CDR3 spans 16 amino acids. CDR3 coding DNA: TGTGCCAGCAGCAAAGTCGGATGGGGGGGAGCTAGCGGCTACACCTTC. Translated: CASSKVGWGGASGYTF.

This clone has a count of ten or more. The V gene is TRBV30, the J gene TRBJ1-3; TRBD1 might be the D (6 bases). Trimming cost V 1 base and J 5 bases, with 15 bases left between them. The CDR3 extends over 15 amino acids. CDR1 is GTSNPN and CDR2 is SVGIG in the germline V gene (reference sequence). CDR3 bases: TGTGCCTGGAGTGCCCCCACAGGGTTAAGAAACACCATATATTTT. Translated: CAWSAPTGLRNTIYF. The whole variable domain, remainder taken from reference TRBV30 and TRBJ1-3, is SQTIHQWPATLVQPVGSPLSLECTVEGTSNPNLYWYRQAAGRGLQLLFYSVGIGQISSEVPQNLSASRPQDRQFILSSKKLLLSDSGFYLCAWSAPTGLRNTIYFGEGSWLTVV.

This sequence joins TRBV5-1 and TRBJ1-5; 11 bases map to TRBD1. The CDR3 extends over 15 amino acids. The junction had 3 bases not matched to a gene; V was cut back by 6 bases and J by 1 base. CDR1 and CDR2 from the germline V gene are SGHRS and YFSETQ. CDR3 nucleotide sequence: TGCGCCAGCAAACGGACAGGGGGCAGCAATCAGCCCCAGCATTTT. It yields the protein CASKRTGGSNQPQHF.

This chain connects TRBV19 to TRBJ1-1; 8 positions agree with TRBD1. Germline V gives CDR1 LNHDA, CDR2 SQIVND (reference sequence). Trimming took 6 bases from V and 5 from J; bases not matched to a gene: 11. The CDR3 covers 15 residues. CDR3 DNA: TGTGCCAGTAGCAGTATCGACAGGGGTTCGACTGAAGCTTTCTTT. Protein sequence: CASSSIDRGSTEAFF. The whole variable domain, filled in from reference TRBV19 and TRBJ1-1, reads DGGITQSPKYLFRKEGQNVTLSCEQNLNHDAMYWYRQDPGQGLRLIYYSQIVNDFQKGDIAEGYSVSREKKESFPLTVTSAQKNPTAFYLCASSSIDRGSTEAFFGQGTRLTVV.

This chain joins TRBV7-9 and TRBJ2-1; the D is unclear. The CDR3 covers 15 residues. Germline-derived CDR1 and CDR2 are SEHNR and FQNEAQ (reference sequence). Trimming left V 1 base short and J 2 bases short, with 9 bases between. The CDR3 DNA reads TGTGCCAGCAGCTTAGGGGTAGCTCCCTACAATGAGCAGTTCTTC. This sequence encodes CASSLGVAPYNEQFF.

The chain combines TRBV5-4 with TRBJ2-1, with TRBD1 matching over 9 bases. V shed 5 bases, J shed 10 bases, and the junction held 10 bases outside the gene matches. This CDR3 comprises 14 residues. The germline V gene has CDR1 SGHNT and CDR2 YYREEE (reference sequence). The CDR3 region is CASRLNTGQGEQFF. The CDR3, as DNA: TGTGCCAGCAGACTGAATACGGGACAGGGAGAGCAGTTCTTC.

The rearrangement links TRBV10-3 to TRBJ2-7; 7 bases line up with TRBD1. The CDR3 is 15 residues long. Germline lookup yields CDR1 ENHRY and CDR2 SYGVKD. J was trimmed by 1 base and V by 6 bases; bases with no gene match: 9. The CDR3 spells CAISRDSRQSYEQYF. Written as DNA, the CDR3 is TGTGCCATCAGCCGGGACAGTAGGCAATCCTACGAGCAGTACTTC.

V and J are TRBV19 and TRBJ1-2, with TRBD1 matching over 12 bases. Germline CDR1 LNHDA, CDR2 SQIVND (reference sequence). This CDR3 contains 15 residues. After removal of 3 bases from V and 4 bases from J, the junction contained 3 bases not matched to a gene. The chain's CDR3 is CASSIRDRGLYGYTF. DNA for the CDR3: TGTGCCAGTAGTATTCGGGACAGGGGGCTCTATGGCTACACCTTC. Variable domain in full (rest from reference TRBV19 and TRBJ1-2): DGGITQSPKYLFRKEGQNVTLSCEQNLNHDAMYWYRQDPGQGLRLIYYSQIVNDFQKGDIAEGYSVSREKKESFPLTVTSAQKNPTAFYLCASSIRDRGLYGYTFGSGTRLTVV.

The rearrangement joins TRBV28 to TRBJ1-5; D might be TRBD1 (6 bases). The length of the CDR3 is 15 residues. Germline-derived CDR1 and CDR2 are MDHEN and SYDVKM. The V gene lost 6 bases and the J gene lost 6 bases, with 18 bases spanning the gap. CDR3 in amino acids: CASRHPGTGLQPQHF. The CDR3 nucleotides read TGTGCCAGCAGGCACCCCGGTACAGGGCTTCAGCCCCAGCATTTT.

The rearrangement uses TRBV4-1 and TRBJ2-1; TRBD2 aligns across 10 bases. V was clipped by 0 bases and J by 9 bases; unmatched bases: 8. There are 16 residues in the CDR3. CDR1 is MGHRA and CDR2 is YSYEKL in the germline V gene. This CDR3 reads CASSQDSSSGSIEQFF. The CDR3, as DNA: TGCGCCAGCAGCCAAGATTCGTCTAGCGGGAGTATTGAGCAGTTCTTC.

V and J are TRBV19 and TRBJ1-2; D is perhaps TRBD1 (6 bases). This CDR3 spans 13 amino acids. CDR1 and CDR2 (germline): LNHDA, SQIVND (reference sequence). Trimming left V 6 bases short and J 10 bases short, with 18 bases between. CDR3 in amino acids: CASSRQATMDYTF. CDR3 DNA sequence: TGTGCCAGTAGCCGACAGGCAACTATGGACTACACCTTC.

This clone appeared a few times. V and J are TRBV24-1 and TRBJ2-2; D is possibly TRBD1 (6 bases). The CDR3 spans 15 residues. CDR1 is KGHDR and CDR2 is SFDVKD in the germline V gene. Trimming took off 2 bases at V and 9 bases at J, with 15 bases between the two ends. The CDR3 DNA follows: TGTGCCACCAGTGATTCCGGGACAAAAGAGAGGGAGCTGTTTTTT. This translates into CATSDSGTKERELFF.

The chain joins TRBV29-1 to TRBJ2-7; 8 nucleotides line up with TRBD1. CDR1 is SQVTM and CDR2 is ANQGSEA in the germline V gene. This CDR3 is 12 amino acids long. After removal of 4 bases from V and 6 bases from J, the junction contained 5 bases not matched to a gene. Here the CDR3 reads CSVARGQGEQYF. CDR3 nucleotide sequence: TGCAGCGTTGCCAGGGGGCAAGGCGAGCAGTACTTC.

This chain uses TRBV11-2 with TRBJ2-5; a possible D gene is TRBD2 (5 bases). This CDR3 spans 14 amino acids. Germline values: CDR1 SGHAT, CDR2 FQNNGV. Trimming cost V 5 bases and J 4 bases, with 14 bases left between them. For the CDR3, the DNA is TGTGCCAGCAGCCCGACCCGGGGTCGAGAGACCCAGTACTTC. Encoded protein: CASSPTRGRETQYF.

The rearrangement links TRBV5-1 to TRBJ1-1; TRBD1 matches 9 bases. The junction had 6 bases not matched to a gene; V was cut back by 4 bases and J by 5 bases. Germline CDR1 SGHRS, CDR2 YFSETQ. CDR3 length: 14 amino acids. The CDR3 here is CASSRQGGSTEAFF. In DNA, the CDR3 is TGCGCCAGCAGCCGACAGGGGGGAAGTACTGAAGCTTTCTTT.

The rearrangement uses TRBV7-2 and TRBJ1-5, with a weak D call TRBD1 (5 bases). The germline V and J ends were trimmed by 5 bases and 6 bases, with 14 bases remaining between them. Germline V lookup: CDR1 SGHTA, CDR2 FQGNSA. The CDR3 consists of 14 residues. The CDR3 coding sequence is TGTGCCAGCAGCATTACGGGGGTAGGTCAGCCCCAGCATTTT. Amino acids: CASSITGVGQPQHF.

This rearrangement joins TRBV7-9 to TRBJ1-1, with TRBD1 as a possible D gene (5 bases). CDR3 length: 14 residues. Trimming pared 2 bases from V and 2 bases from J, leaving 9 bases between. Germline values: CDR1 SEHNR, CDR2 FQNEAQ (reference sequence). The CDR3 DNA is TGTGCCAGCAGCTTAAGCAGGGCTAACACTGAAGCTTTCTTT. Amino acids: CASSLSRANTEAFF.